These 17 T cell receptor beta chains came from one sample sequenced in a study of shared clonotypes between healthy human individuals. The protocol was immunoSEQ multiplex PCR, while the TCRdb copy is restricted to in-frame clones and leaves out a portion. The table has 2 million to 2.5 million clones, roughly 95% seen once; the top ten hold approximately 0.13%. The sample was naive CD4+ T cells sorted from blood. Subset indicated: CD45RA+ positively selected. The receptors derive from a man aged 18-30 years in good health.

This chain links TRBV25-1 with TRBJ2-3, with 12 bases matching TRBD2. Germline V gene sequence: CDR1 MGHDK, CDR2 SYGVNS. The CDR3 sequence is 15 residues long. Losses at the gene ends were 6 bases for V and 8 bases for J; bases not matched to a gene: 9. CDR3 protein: CASRLTSGSGVTQYF. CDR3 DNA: TGTGCCAGCAGATTGACTAGCGGGAGCGGAGTTACGCAGTATTTT.

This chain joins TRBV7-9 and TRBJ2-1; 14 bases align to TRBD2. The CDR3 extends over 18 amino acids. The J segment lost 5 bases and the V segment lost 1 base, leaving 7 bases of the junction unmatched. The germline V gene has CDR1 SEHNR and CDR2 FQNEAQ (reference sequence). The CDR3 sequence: CASSLVLGLAGADNEQFF. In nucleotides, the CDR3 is TGTGCCAGCAGCTTAGTCCTGGGACTAGCGGGAGCTGACAATGAGCAGTTCTTC.

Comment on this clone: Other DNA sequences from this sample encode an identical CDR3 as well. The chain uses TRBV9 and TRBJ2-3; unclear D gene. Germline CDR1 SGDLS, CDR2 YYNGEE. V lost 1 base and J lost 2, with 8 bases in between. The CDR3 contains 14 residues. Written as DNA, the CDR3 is TGTGCCAGCAGCGTAACCCCAATCACAGATACGCAGTATTTT. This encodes CASSVTPITDTQYF.

The DNA of the CDR3 is TGCGCCAGCAGCCGGGACCCCGTGAGCGAGCAGTACTTC. Its protein is CASSRDPVSEQYF. The chain has TRBV10-1 and TRBJ2-7, with D perhaps being TRBD1 or TRBD2 (5 bases each). The CDR3 loop spans 13 amino acids. Per germline, CDR1 WNHNN and CDR2 SYGVQD (reference sequence). V was clipped by 6 bases and J by 6 bases, with 15 bases between them.

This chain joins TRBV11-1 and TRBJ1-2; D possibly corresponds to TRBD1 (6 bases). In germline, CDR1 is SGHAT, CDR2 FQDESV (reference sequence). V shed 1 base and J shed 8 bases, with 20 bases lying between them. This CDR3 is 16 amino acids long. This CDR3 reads CASSLDSGQGRSGYTF. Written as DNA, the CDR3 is TGTGCCAGCAGCTTAGACTCCGGGCAGGGGCGGAGCGGCTACACCTTC.

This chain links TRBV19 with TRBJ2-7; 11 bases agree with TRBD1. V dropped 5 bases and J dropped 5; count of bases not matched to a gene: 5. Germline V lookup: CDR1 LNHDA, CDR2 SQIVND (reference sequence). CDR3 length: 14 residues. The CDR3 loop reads CASSQDRGRNEQYF. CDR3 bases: TGTGCCAGTAGTCAGGACAGGGGGCGGAACGAGCAGTACTTC.

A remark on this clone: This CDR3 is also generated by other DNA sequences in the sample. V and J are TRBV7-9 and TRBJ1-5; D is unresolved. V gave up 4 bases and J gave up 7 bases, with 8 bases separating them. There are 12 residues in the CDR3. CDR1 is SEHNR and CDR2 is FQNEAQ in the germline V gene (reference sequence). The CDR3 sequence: CASSSSGQPQHF. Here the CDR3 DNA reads TGTGCCAGCAGCTCATCCGGCCAGCCCCAGCATTTT.

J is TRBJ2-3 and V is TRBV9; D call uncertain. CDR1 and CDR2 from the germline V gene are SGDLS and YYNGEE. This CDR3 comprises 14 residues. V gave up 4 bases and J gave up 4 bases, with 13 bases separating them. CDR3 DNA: TGTGCCAGCAGCTCAGCGTTTGGGTCAGATACGCAGTATTTT. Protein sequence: CASSSAFGSDTQYF.

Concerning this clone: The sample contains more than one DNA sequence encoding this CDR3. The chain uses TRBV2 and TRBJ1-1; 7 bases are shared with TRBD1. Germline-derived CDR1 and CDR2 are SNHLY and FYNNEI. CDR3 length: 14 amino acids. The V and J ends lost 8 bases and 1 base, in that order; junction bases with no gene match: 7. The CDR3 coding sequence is TGTGCCAGCTCCAGACAGGGAGAGAACACTGAAGCTTTCTTT. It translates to CASSRQGENTEAFF.

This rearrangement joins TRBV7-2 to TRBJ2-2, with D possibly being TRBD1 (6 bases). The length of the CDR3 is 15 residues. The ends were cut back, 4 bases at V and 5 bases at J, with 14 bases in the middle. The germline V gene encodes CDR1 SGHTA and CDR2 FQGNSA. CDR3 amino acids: CASSSRDKGTGELFF. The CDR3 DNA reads TGTGCCAGCAGCTCCCGGGACAAGGGAACCGGGGAGCTGTTTTTT.

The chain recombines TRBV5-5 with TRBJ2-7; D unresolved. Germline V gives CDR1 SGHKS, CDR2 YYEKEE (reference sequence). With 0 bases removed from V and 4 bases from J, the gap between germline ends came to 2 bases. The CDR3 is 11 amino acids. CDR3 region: CASSLEYEQYF. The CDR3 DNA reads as TGTGCCAGCAGCTTGGAATACGAGCAGTACTTC. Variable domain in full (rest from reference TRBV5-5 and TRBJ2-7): DAGVTQSPTHLIKTRGQQVTLRCSPISGHKSVSWYQQVLGQGPQFIFQYYEKEERGRGNFPDRFSARQFPNYSSELNVNALLLGDSALYLCASSLEYEQYFGPGTRLTVT.

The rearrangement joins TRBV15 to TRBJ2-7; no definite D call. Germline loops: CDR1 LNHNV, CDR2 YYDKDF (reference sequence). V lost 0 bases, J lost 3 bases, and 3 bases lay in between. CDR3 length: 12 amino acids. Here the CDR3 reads CATSRDLYEQYF. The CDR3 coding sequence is TGTGCCACCAGCAGAGACCTCTACGAGCAGTACTTC.

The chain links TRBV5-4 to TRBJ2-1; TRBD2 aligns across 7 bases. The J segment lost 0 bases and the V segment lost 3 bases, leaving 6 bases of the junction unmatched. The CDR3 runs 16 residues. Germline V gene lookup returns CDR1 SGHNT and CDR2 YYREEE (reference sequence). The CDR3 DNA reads TGTGCCAGCAGCTCAGGACTAGTCAGCTCCTACAATGAGCAGTTCTTC. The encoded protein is CASSSGLVSSYNEQFF.

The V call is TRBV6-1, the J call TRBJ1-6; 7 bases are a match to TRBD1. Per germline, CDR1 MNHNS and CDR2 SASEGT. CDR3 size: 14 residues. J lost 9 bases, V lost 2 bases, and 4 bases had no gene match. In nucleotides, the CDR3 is TGTGCCAGCAGTGAATGGCCAGGGGGTTCACCCCTCCACTTT. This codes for CASSEWPGGSPLHF.

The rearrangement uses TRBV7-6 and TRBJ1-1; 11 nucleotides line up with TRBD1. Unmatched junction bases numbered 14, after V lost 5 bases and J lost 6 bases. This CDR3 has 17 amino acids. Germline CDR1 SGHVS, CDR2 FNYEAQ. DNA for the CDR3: TGTGCCAGCAGCAGGGGACAGGGGGAATTTCGTCCGGCTGAAGCTTTCTTT. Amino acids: CASSRGQGEFRPAEAFF.

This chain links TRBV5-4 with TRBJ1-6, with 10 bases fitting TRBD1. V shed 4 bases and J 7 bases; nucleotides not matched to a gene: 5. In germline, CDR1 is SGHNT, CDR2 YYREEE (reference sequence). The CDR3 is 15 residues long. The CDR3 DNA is TGTGCCAGCAGCCTCGTGGGACAGGGGAATTCACCCCTCCACTTT. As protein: CASSLVGQGNSPLHF. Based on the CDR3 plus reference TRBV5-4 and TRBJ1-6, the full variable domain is ETGVTQSPTHLIKTRGQQVTLRCSSQSGHNTVSWYQQALGQGPQFIFQYYREEENGRGNFPPRFSGLQFPNYSSELNVNALELDDSALYLCASSLVGQGNSPLHFGNGTRLTVT.

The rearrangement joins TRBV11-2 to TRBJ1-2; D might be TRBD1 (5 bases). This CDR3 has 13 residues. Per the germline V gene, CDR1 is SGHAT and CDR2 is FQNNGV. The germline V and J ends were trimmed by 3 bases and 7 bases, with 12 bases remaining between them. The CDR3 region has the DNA TGTGCCAGCAGCTTTACGACCCAGGGTGGCTACACCTTC. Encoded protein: CASSFTTQGGYTF.